The 20 T cell receptor beta chains below come from one sample, sequenced in a study of CD8 T cells in ankylosing spondylitis. TCRdb called the 5' RACE reads again in MiXCR, with one record for every CDR3 protein. The sample gives roughly 240,000 distinct CDR3 sequences, 30% to 40% of which show up once; approximately 4.6% is in the top ten. The sample taken for sequencing was blood, either unsorted or a sorted T cell fraction (not recorded which). Source of these receptors: a male donor with ankylosing spondylitis or in good health (not recorded which).

The rearrangement joins TRBV6-5 to TRBJ2-7; TRBD1 aligns across 8 bases. The germline V gene encodes CDR1 MNHEY and CDR2 SVGAGI. This CDR3 is built from 15 residues. The V and J ends lost 3 bases and 5 bases, in that order; junction bases with no gene match: 9. This CDR3 is CASSYLQGAGDEQYF. As DNA, the CDR3 is TGTGCCAGCAGTTATTTGCAGGGGGCGGGCGACGAGCAGTACTTC.

This clonotype has a count of ten or more. V usage is TRBV5-1 and J usage is TRBJ2-2; no clear D. Trimming left V 4 bases short and J 5 bases short, with 15 bases between. The CDR3 spans 15 residues. Germline loops: CDR1 SGHRS, CDR2 YFSETQ. CDR3: CASSNSPTTTGELFF. CDR3 in DNA: TGCGCCAGCAGCAATAGCCCCACAACTACCGGGGAGCTGTTTTTT.

This clonotype came up a few times. The chain recombines TRBV29-1 with TRBJ1-2, with a tentative D call TRBD1 (6 bases). The V end was cut by 4 bases, the J end by 4 bases, with 28 bases between. Germline V gene data show CDR1 as SQVTM and CDR2 as ANQGSEA. The CDR3 extends over 18 amino acids. CDR3 DNA sequence: TGCAGCGTTGTGCCCAATACTCGACAGGACCTCCTGGGCTATGGCTACACCTTC. Encoded protein: CSVVPNTRQDLLGYGYTF.

This clonotype was recorded a few times. The chain recombines TRBV20-1 with TRBJ2-5; TRBD1 is a possible D gene (6 bases). CDR3 length: 13 amino acids. The V and J ends lost 3 bases and 7 bases respectively, with 15 bases between them. The V gene's germline CDR1 is DFQATT and CDR2 SNEGSKA (reference sequence). The CDR3 coding sequence is TGCAGTGCTAGCCCGTCAGGGGTGGGGACCCAGTACTTC. Its translation is CSASPSGVGTQYF.

V usage is TRBV10-3 and J usage is TRBJ2-5, with D perhaps matching TRBD2 (6 bases). This CDR3 comprises 14 residues. Deletions cut 4 bases from V and 5 bases from J, with 14 bases between. Germline V gene data show CDR1 as ENHRY and CDR2 as SYGVKD. CDR3 sequence: CAISGEDWRETQYF. The CDR3 region has the DNA TGTGCCATCAGTGGGGAGGACTGGAGGGAGACCCAGTACTTC.

This clonotype was seen only a few times. The rearrangement uses TRBV29-1 and TRBJ2-3; D possibly matches TRBD1 or TRBD2 (5 bases each). The CDR3 covers 15 residues. V was pared by 0 bases and J by 1 base, with 11 bases between. The V gene's germline CDR1 is SQVTM and CDR2 ANQGSEA. CDR3 bases: TGCAGCGTTGAAGATCTTCTGGGGGGCACAGATACGCAGTATTTT. Protein product: CSVEDLLGGTDTQYF.

In its sample, this clonotype was seen many times. The genes are TRBV29-1 and TRBJ1-1; the D is unclear. Trimming took off 3 bases at V and 1 base at J, with 6 bases between the two ends. In germline, CDR1 is SQVTM, CDR2 ANQGSEA. The CDR3 is 12 residues long. CDR3 bases: TGCAGCGTTGATGTAGGGAACACTGAAGCTTTCTTT. Translation gives CSVDVGNTEAFF.

This clonotype was seen only a few times. The J gene is TRBJ2-2, the V gene TRBV20-1, with TRBD2 identical over 9 bases. Germline-derived CDR1 and CDR2 are DFQATT and SNEGSKA (reference sequence). The V and J ends lost 4 bases and 7 bases, in that order; junction bases with no gene match: 4. This CDR3 is 13 amino acids long. This CDR3 reads CSAKRGAGGELFF. CDR3 DNA sequence: TGCAGTGCTAAGCGGGGGGCAGGCGGGGAGCTGTTTTTT.

CDR3 in amino acids: CATSDPSLAGSYNEQFF. For the CDR3, the DNA is TGTGCCACCAGTGATCCTTCTCTAGCGGGCTCCTACAATGAGCAGTTCTTC. The chain uses TRBV24-1 and TRBJ2-1, with TRBD2 matching 8 bases. The CDR3 spans 17 residues. CDR1 and CDR2 from the germline V gene are KGHDR and SFDVKD. V lost 3 bases, J lost 0 bases, and 6 bases stayed unmatched.

This clonotype has a handful of counts. This rearrangement joins TRBV27 to TRBJ2-1; D might be TRBD2 (6 bases). The CDR3 is 13 residues long. From germline, CDR1 is MNHEY and CDR2 SMNVEV (reference sequence). V dropped 4 bases and J dropped 9 bases, with 13 bases sitting between them. The CDR3 reads CASSYPGEVEQFF. DNA for the CDR3: TGTGCCAGCAGTTATCCCGGGGAGGTTGAGCAGTTCTTC.

This chain uses TRBV7-9 with TRBJ2-7; no reliable D call. CDR1 is SEHNR, CDR2 FQNEAQ, per germline (reference sequence). The V gene lost 5 bases and the J gene lost 0 bases, with 14 bases spanning the gap. The CDR3 covers 15 residues. CDR3 DNA: TGTGCCAGCAGCCCATCCCATGCGGACTCCTACGAGCAGTACTTC. This encodes CASSPSHADSYEQYF.

This sequence joins TRBV12-3 or TRBV12-4 and TRBJ2-5; maybe TRBD2 (6 bases). The CDR3 is 14 residues long. V was cut by 3 bases and J by 5 bases, with 13 bases left in between. The CDR3 DNA reads as TGTGCCAGCAGTTTCCCGGGCAGCGGGGAGACCCAGTACTTC. This translates into CASSFPGSGETQYF.

The chain carries TRBV20-1 and TRBJ1-2; D remains ambiguous. The CDR3 loop spans 15 amino acids. The germline gives CDR1 DFQATT, CDR2 SNEGSKA (reference sequence). The germline V and J ends were trimmed by 2 bases and 4 bases, with 17 bases remaining between them. The CDR3 region has the DNA TGCAGTGCTAGATTAGGGTACCAGACTAGCTATGGCTACACCTTC. Its translation is CSARLGYQTSYGYTF.

The chain combines TRBV28 with TRBJ1-4, with 9 bases lining up with TRBD1. Germline V gene sequence: CDR1 MDHEN, CDR2 SYDVKM. The ends lost 4 bases at V and 7 bases at J; junction bases unmatched: 13. The CDR3 is made up of 17 amino acids. The CDR3 reads CASSSTLGGQGGEKLFF. The CDR3 coding sequence is TGTGCCAGCAGTTCTACCCTTGGGGGACAGGGAGGTGAAAAACTGTTTTTT.

V and J are TRBV7-2 and TRBJ2-7; D is unclear. There are 15 residues in the CDR3. V lost 2 bases and J lost 1, with 12 bases in between. The germline V gene has CDR1 SGHTA and CDR2 FQGNSA. The CDR3 spells CASSLQTTASYEQYF. DNA for the CDR3: TGTGCCAGCAGCTTACAAACGACGGCATCCTACGAGCAGTACTTC. Looking up the rest from reference TRBV7-2 and TRBJ2-7 gives the full variable domain: GAGVSQSPSNKVTEKGKDVELRCDPISGHTALYWYRQSLGQGLEFLIYFQGNSAPDKSGLPSDRFSAERTGGSVSTLTIQRTQQEDSAVYLCASSLQTTASYEQYFGPGTRLTVT.

The sample holds a few counts of this clonotype. This chain links TRBV11-2 with TRBJ2-7; 7 nucleotides line up with TRBD2. Trimming took 5 bases from V and 0 from J; bases not matched to a gene: 10. This CDR3 region has 16 residues. The V gene's germline CDR1 is SGHAT and CDR2 FQNNGV. Here the CDR3 reads CASSRGWEGFSYEQYF. The CDR3 nucleotides are TGTGCCAGCAGCCGGGGTTGGGAGGGTTTCTCCTACGAGCAGTACTTC.

As to this clonotype: One junction end does not reproduce the germline sequence, and a read error may be involved. This sequence joins TRBV20-1 and TRBJ2-5, with 11 bases lining up with TRBD2. Germline values: CDR1 DFQATT, CDR2 SNEGSKA (reference sequence). The CDR3 runs to 16 residues. The CDR3 protein is CCAEPFSGGAWETQYF. The CDR3 DNA reads TGCTGTGCGGAGCCTTTTAGCGGGGGGGCCTGGGAGACCCAGTACTTC.

The V gene is TRBV6-6, the J gene TRBJ1-5; 7 nucleotides agree with TRBD1. This CDR3 comprises 13 residues. The germline V gene has CDR1 MNHNY and CDR2 SVGAGI (reference sequence). After removal of 9 bases from V and 4 bases from J, the junction contained 6 bases not matched to a gene. CDR3 in amino acids: CASKQGQNQPQHF. DNA for the CDR3: TGTGCCAGTAAACAGGGGCAAAATCAGCCCCAGCATTTT.

The chain has TRBV27 and TRBJ1-3; a weak D match, TRBD1 (5 bases). The CDR3 consists of 14 residues. V dropped 4 bases and J dropped 4 bases, with 11 bases sitting between them. The germline V gene has CDR1 MNHEY and CDR2 SMNVEV (reference sequence). The CDR3 nucleotides are TGTGCCAGCAGTTCCGGGTGGGGGGGAAACACCATATATTTT. Translation: CASSSGWGGNTIYF.

In this sample, this clonotype turned up a few times. The chain couples TRBV28 to TRBJ1-4; no firm D call. V lost 5 bases and J lost 0, with 13 bases in between. The CDR3 contains 16 residues. Germline V CDR1 and CDR2: MDHEN, SYDVKM. CDR3 amino acids: CASSRLKGATNEKLFF. As DNA, the CDR3 is TGTGCCAGCAGTCGTTTAAAGGGTGCAACTAATGAAAAACTGTTTTTT.